Below, one T cell receptor beta chain is given with its context. Its target is unknown. This CDR3 is 14 amino acids long. Trimming took 4 bases from V and 5 from J, leaving 14 bases between them. CDR1 and CDR2 (germline): MDHEN, SYDVKM. The protocol was immunoSEQ multiplex PCR, while the TCRdb copy is restricted to in-frame clones and leaves out a portion. The data contain roughly 250,000 clones, approximately 86% of them singletons. The data are from a study of cytomegalovirus exposure and HLA in healthy donors. Overall study findings and caveats: The CMV antigen specificity of a few CMV-associated chains was confirmed through in vitro analysis.

This clonotype was sampled from a woman younger than 45 in good health and CMV-seropositive. The V gene is TRBV28, the J gene TRBJ2-5; perhaps TRBD2 as D (6 bases). The sequencing input was PBMCs. In DNA form, the CDR3 reads TGTGCCAGCAGTTCCCGGGAGAATCGGGAGACCCAGTACTTC. This translates into CASSSRENRETQYF.